The sequence of this TCR beta chain was determined in a study of T-cell reconstitution after alpha-beta-depleted transplantation in children (dated by TCRdb to 2016 to 2018). A note on the overall study: The study quantitatively tracked T-cell immune reconstitution after TCRalphabeta/CD19-depleted allogeneic hematopoietic cell transplantation in children using TCR repertoire profiling.

The library was obtained by PCR. Sequencing was performed on an Illumina HiSeq 2500. Molecular barcoding was employed in the preparation of TCR libraries, with unique molecular identifiers being used to normalize TCRbeta repertoire quantification. TCRdb passed the public sequencing reads through fastp at Q25 and MiXCR, retaining productive beta sequences. Rows merge per CDR3 protein into single entries with the most common DNA and genes. In this sample the table shows some 300,000 distinct CDR3 sequences, about 9.4% of which occur a single time. Clones ranked in the top ten supply under 3% of the sample. This clonotype has a single count. Its binding antigen is unknown. No much larger clone exists at a distance of one base, and base qualities are not known. A solitary read yields weak support. V is pared back by 1 base and J by 12 bases, with 10 bases lying between the germline termini. Sequences SGHTA (CDR1) and FQGTGA (CDR2) are obtained from the germline V gene. From the cysteine through the phenylalanine, the CDR3 covers 12 amino acids. Left in the record is the CDR3 DNA by itself, 36 bases read in frame from the first base.

The receptor was isolated from a human donor who donated a stem cell graft to a child with acute lymphoblastic leukemia. The specimen comprised PBMCs from the stem cell graft donor, sampled from the stem cell graft. The chain is made from TRBV7-3 and TRBJ2-1; too little of a D gene remains to name it. The bases read TGTGCCAGCAGCTTAAGTCTGGGTAGGCAGTTCTTC. Its protein is CASSLSLGRQFF.